The 4 T cell receptor beta chains presented below share a single source sample, sequenced in a study of cytomegalovirus exposure and HLA in healthy donors. The protocol was immunoSEQ multiplex PCR, while the TCRdb copy is restricted to in-frame clones and leaves out a portion. The repertoire holds over 45,000 clones, over 85% seen once, with more than 0.85% in the top ten. The sample taken for sequencing was PBMCs. These receptors came from a man aged 18 to 30 in good health and CMV-seronegative.

The chain couples TRBV28 to TRBJ2-1; perhaps TRBD2 as D (5 bases). The CDR3 is 14 amino acids. Germline CDR1 and CDR2: MDHEN and SYDVKM. Trimming cost V 6 bases and J 10 bases, with 19 bases left between them. Written as DNA, the CDR3 is TGTGCCAGCAGGAACCTAGACCCCACGGGGGAGCAGTTCTTC. Its protein is CASRNLDPTGEQFF.

The chain uses TRBV7-6 and TRBJ1-1; no definite D call. Between the trimmed V and J ends, which lost 2 bases and 0 bases, there was a span of 7 bases. The CDR3 has 14 amino acids. Germline CDR1 and CDR2: SGHVS and FNYEAQ. In DNA form, the CDR3 reads TGTGCCAGCAGCTTACGGGAACTGAACACTGAAGCTTTCTTT. It codes for CASSLRELNTEAFF.

The chain joins TRBV20-1 to TRBJ2-7; D is unclear. Germline V gene sequence: CDR1 DFQATT, CDR2 SNEGSKA (reference sequence). Trimming pared 6 bases from V and 9 bases from J, leaving 12 bases between. CDR3 length equals 10 residues. CDR3 residues: CSAVQRGQYF. CDR3 DNA: TGCAGTGCGGTTCAACGAGGGCAGTACTTC.

This chain uses TRBV27 with TRBJ2-2, with 8 bases identical to TRBD1. The V gene's germline CDR1 is MNHEY and CDR2 SMNVEV (reference sequence). V lost 4 bases to trimming and J lost 3 bases; unmatched junction nucleotides: 1. This CDR3 contains 14 residues. The CDR3 region is CASSSDRDTGELFF. CDR3 nucleotide sequence: TGTGCCAGCAGTTCGGACAGGGACACCGGGGAGCTGTTTTTT.